The present TCR beta chain was sequenced within a study of cytomegalovirus exposure and HLA in healthy donors. Germline V gene sequence: CDR1 WSHSY, CDR2 SAAADI. The CDR3 is 13 amino acids. Trimming removed 1 base from V and 6 bases from J, with 6 bases in between. Method: immunoSEQ multiplex PCR; TCRdb's copy keeps in-frame clones and lacks some. This repertoire shows approximately 110,000 clones, roughly nine tenths found once; its top ten account for 3% to 4%. Sequencing was performed on PBMCs. The chain uses TRBV10-2 and TRBJ2-2, with D maybe TRBD2 (5 bases). The receptor was isolated from a young woman in good health and CMV-seropositive. As DNA, the CDR3 is TGCGCCAGCAGTGAGTGGGAGTCCGGGGAGCTGTTTTTT. Translation: CASSEWESGELFF.